This T cell receptor beta chain derives from a study of blood T cell repertoires in COVID-19. Study-level information: The United States, Italy and Spain supplied acute and convalescent COVID-19 samples. Nucleic acid was either cDNA or gDNA, and it came from T cells, B-cell-depleted T cells, or PBMCs.

This CDR3 is built from 17 residues. J was trimmed by 0 bases and V by 4 bases; bases with no gene match: 10. Germline lookup yields CDR1 LNHDA and CDR2 SQIVND (reference sequence). Original processing methods: Estimation of nucleated cell counts was performed using reference gene primer amplification. Method: immunoSEQ multiplex PCR; TCRdb's copy keeps in-frame clones and lacks some. V, J and clone size are taken as reported in that table, and D and trimming were inferred from the DNA itself. This sample has approximately 330,000 clones, with approximately 87% found just once. Sequenced material: peripheral blood. This clonotype was sampled from a woman aged 45-65 years with active or convalescent COVID-19. V and J are TRBV19 and TRBJ1-1; TRBD1 aligns across 8 bases. The CDR3 reads CASSRTQGAAMNTEAFF. In DNA form, the CDR3 reads TGTGCCAGTAGTAGGACGCAGGGGGCGGCCATGAACACTGAAGCTTTCTTT.